Shown below are 11 T cell receptor beta chains from a single sample sequenced in a study of control samples from healthy donors and cancer patients. Produced via immunoSEQ multiplex PCR; TCRdb's table is partial and in-frame only. The table has about 180,000 clones, almost 90% seen once. The sequenced material came from blood. All receptors derive from a woman between 50 and 59 years old in good health.

V and J are TRBV29-1 and TRBJ2-2; D perhaps matches TRBD1 (6 bases). Germline values: CDR1 SQVTM, CDR2 ANQGSEA. The CDR3 covers 15 residues. V lost 5 bases and J 1 base, leaving 14 bases between the germline ends. CDR3 region: CSVYLTGQNTGELFF. CDR3 bases: TGCAGCGTTTATCTGACAGGACAGAACACCGGGGAGCTGTTTTTT.

This chain links TRBV18 with TRBJ2-7, with unresolved D. Trimming left V 2 bases short and J 5 bases short, with 16 bases between. CDR1 is KGHSH, CDR2 LQKENI, per germline. The CDR3 totals 15 residues. The CDR3 region has the DNA TGTGCCAGCTCACCAACTACTTCAATGGGGAACGAGCAGTACTTC. It translates to CASSPTTSMGNEQYF.

This chain connects TRBV5-4 to TRBJ1-3; possible D gene TRBD1, 5 bases. The CDR3 has 15 amino acids. The V and J ends lost 0 bases and 7 bases respectively, with 14 bases between them. The V gene's germline CDR1 is SGHNT and CDR2 YYREEE (reference sequence). CDR3 nucleotide sequence: TGTGCCAGCAGCTTGGAGGGACCCCTAGGGAACACCATATATTTT. This gives the protein CASSLEGPLGNTIYF.

The chain carries TRBV5-1 and TRBJ1-3; D is unresolved. In germline, CDR1 is SGHRS, CDR2 YFSETQ. The CDR3 contains 14 residues. The V gene lost 4 bases and the J gene lost 0 bases, with 8 bases spanning the gap. This chain's CDR3 is CASSVDGSGNTIYF. CDR3 DNA: TGCGCCAGCAGCGTGGACGGCTCTGGAAACACCATATATTTT.

The sample holds one count of this clone. This chain joins TRBV15 and TRBJ1-5; D perhaps matches TRBD1 (6 bases). The CDR3 contains 15 residues. Germline V CDR1 and CDR2: LNHNV, YYDKDF (reference sequence). Trimming left V 5 bases short and J 3 bases short, with 14 bases between. The CDR3 bases are TGTGCCACCAGCCCTGACAGGCTCCCCAATCAGCCCCAGCATTTT. Translated: CATSPDRLPNQPQHF.

The genes are TRBV7-9 and TRBJ1-1; D gene unclear. Trimming removed 2 bases at V and 3 bases at J, with 10 bases between. Germline lookup yields CDR1 SEHNR and CDR2 FQNEAQ (reference sequence). The CDR3 has 14 residues. The CDR3 spells CASSLMGMDTEAFF. The CDR3 nucleotides are TGTGCCAGCAGCTTAATGGGGATGGACACTGAAGCTTTCTTT.

This chain links TRBV6-5 with TRBJ2-2, with D unresolved. The V and J ends lost 2 bases and 2 bases respectively, with 9 bases between them. This CDR3 comprises 15 residues. Germline V gives CDR1 MNHEY, CDR2 SVGAGI. CDR3 sequence: CASSYAIGNTGELFF. In nucleotides, the CDR3 is TGTGCCAGCAGTTACGCAATAGGCAACACCGGGGAGCTGTTTTTT.

The J gene is TRBJ1-1, the V gene TRBV21-1. TRBV21-1 is a documented pseudogene. The CDR3 loop spans 11 amino acids. CDR3 sequence: CASSKKDEAFF. In nucleotides, the CDR3 is TGTGCCAGCAGCAAAAAGGATGAAGCTTTCTTT.

This clone has just one count. The rearrangement links TRBV19 to TRBJ2-6; D may correspond to TRBD1 or TRBD2 (5 bases each). V was trimmed by 11 bases and J by 2 bases, leaving 10 bases between them. CDR3 length: 13 residues. In germline, CDR1 is LNHDA, CDR2 SQIVND (reference sequence). The CDR3 nucleotides read TGTGCCTCAAAGGGACCTGGGGCCAACGTCCTGACTTTC. Its translation: CASKGPGANVLTF.

This chain connects TRBV7-8 to TRBJ2-7, with 9 positions matching TRBD2. CDR1 is SGHVS, CDR2 FQNEAQ, per germline. Germline trimming cut 0 bases from V and 6 bases from J; bases unmatched to any gene: 6. The CDR3 covers 15 residues. Here the CDR3 DNA reads TGTGCCAGCAGCTTAGCGTTAGCGGGAGTACCCGAGCAGTACTTC. This encodes CASSLALAGVPEQYF. Full variable domain (remainder filled in from reference TRBV7-8 and TRBJ2-7): GAGVSQSPRYKVAKRGQDVALRCDPISGHVSLFWYQQALGQGPEFLTYFQNEAQLDKSGLPSDRFFAERPEGSVSTLKIQRTQQEDSAVYLCASSLALAGVPEQYFGPGTRLTVT.

The V call is TRBV7-9, the J call TRBJ1-2; no clear D. Per germline, CDR1 SEHNR and CDR2 FQNEAQ (reference sequence). Trimming cost V 1 base and J 5 bases, with 8 bases left between them. The CDR3 runs 13 residues. CDR3 sequence reads: CASSLDTEYGYTF. The CDR3 nucleotides are TGTGCCAGCAGCTTAGACACCGAATATGGCTACACCTTC.